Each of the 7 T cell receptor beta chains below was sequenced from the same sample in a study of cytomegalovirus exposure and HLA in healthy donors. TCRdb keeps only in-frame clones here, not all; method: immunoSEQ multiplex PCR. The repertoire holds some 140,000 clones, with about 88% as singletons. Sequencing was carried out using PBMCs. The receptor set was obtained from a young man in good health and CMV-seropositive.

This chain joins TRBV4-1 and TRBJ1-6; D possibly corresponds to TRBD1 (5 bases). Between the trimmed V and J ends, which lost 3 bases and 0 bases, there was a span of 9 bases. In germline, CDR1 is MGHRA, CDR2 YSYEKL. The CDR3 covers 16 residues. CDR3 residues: CASSQGPSSYNSPLHF. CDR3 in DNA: TGCGCCAGCAGCCAGGGGCCAAGCTCCTATAATTCACCCCTCCACTTT.

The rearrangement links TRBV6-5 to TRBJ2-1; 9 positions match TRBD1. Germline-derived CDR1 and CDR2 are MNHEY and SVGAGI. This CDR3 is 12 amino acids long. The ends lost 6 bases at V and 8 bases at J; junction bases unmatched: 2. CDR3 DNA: TGTGCCAGCAGAACAGGGGGCGATGAGCAGTTCTTC. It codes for CASRTGGDEQFF.

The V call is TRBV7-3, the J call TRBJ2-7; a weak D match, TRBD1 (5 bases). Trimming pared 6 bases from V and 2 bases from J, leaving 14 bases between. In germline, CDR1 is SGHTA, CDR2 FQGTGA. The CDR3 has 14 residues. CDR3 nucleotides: TGTGCCAGCAGTCCCTCGGACAATCCCTACGAGCAGTACTTC. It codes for CASSPSDNPYEQYF. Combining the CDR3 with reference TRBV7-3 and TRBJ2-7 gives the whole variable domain GAGVSQTPSNKVTEKGKYVELRCDPISGHTALYWYRQSLGQGPEFLIYFQGTGAADDSGLPNDRFFAVRPEGSVSTLKIQRTERGDSAVYLCASSPSDNPYEQYFGPGTRLTVT.

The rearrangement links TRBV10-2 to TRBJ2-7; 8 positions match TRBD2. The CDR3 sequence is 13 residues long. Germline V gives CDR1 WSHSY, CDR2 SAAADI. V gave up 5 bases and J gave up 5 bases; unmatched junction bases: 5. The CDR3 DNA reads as TGCGCCAGCAGTCCGGGGGGGTTCAACGAGCAGTACTTC. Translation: CASSPGGFNEQYF.

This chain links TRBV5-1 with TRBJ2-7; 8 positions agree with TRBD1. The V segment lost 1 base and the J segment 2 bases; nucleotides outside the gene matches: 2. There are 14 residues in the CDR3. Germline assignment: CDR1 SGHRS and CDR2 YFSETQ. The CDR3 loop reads CASSLRRGPYEQYF. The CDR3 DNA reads TGCGCCAGCAGCTTGCGCAGGGGGCCCTACGAGCAGTACTTC.

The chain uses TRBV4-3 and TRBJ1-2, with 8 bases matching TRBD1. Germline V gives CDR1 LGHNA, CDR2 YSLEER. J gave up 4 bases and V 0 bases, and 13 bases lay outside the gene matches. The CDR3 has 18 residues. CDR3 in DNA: TGCGCCAGCAGCCAAGAATCGTTCCGAGACAGGGGTGGCTATGGCTACACCTTC. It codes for CASSQESFRDRGGYGYTF.

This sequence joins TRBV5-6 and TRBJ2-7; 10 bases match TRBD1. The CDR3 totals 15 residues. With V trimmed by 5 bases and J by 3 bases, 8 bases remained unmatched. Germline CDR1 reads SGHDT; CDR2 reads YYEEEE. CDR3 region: CASSYPGQGLYEQYF. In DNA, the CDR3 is TGTGCCAGCAGTTATCCGGGACAGGGGCTCTACGAGCAGTACTTC.